These T cell receptor beta chains were read from a single sample in a study of blood T cells in healthy people across ages. A single record per CDR3 protein comes from TCRdb applying MiXCR to the 5' RACE reads. Seen here are 1.5 million to 2 million distinct CDR3 sequences, about 28% observed once, and the top ten hold 7.7%. Sequencing was carried out using blood. The receptors come from a woman in her twenties or thirties in good health. Each CDR3 is given without its conserved first and last residue.

len,v_gene,CDR3aa
12,TRBV12-3/TRBV12-4,ACSPQGIRQPQH
14,TRBV10-3,AIRKGTGGTTNEQF
14,TRBV5-1,ASAFRPGTGEYEQY
14,TRBV5-4,ASSWSPVGGGNTIY
16,TRBV20-1,SARDRDRWLAANAEAF
12,TRBV10-2,ASKGQGDNQPQH
14,TRBV24-1,ATSDPRQAPRNEQF
10,TRBV6-2/TRBV6-3,ASSYSQGEQY
15,TRBV2,ASSEAQISGGRETQY
13,TRBV28,ASSSRTSFADTQY
13,TRBV24-1,ATSGDRVGNQPQH
18,TRBV14,ASSQGGWREGISSYNEQF
9,TRBV12-5,ASALQETQY
13,TRBV12-3/TRBV12-4,ASSPTSGFYNEQY
13,TRBV7-6,ASSPTTGLGDGYT
14,TRBV5-1,ASSLVDSSYNSPLH
13,TRBV3-1,ASSGRLAGTDTQY
15,TRBV7-9,ASSPRGGQSPYNEQF
12,TRBV6-1,ASSGRDSDYEQY
13,TRBV20-1,SASSGLAGGNEQF
11,TRBV3-1,ASSQALGYGCT
10,TRBV20-1,SAPTATDTQY
13,TRBV5-1,ASRLIRGNTDMQY
12,TRBV12-5,ASGLGWLGYEQY
13,TRBV5-1,ASRTLSDRNYGYT
12,TRBV30,AWSPPQTGDGYT
11,TRBV3-1,ASRGQLIWEQF
11,TRBV20-1,SASARQYTEAF